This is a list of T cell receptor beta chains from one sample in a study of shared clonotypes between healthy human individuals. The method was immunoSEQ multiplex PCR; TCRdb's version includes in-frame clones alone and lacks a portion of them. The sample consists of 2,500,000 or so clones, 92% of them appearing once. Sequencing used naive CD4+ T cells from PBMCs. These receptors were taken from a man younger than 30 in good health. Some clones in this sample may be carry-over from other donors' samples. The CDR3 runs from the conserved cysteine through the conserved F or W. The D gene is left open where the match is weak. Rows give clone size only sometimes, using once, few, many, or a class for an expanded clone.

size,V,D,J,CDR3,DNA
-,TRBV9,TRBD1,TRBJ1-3,CASSTQGIAGNTIYF,TGTGCCAGCAGCACACAGGGGATCGCCGGAAACACCATATATTTT
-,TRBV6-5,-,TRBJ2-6,CASSQSYIGANVLTF,TGTGCCAGCAGTCAGTCCTATATTGGGGCCAACGTCCTGACTTTC
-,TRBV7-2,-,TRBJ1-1,CASSLDGWGGLSVTAFF,TGTGCCAGCAGCTTAGACGGCTGGGGGGGGCTTTCGGTGACGGCTTTCTTT
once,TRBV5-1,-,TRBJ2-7,CASSDGGTGSYEQYF,TGCGCCAGCAGTGACGGCGGGACGGGCTCCTACGAGCAGTACTTC
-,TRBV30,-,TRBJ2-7,CAWATSSYEQYF,TGTGCCTGGGCCACGAGCTCCTACGAGCAGTACTTC
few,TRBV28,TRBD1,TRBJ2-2,CASRFIQGYGELFF,TGTGCCAGCAGGTTCATACAGGGGTACGGGGAGCTGTTTTTT
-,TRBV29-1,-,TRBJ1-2,CSVVWGDGYTF,TGCAGCGTTGTCTGGGGAGATGGCTACACCTTC
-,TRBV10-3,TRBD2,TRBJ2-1,CAISELAGVNEQFF,TGTGCCATCAGTGAACTAGCGGGAGTCAATGAGCAGTTCTTC
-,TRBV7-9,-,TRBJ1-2,CASSPWAGARYGYTF,TGTGCCAGCAGCCCGTGGGCGGGGGCGCGCTATGGCTACACCTTC
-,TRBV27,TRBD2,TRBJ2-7,CASSLFGGLTYEQYF,TGTGCCAGCAGTTTATTCGGGGGACTAACCTACGAGCAGTACTTC
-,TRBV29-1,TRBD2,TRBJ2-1,CSVLAGGPHNEQFF,TGCAGCGTTTTAGCGGGAGGGCCTCACAATGAGCAGTTCTTC
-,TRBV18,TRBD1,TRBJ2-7,CASSRPDRGNPEQYF,TGTGCCAGCTCACGCCCGGACAGGGGAAATCCCGAGCAGTACTTC
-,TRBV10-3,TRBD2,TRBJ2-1,CAIRARREANEQFF,TGTGCCATCAGAGCACGGCGGGAGGCCAATGAGCAGTTCTTC
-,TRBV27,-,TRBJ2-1,CASSLAGYYNEQFF,TGTGCCAGCAGTTTAGCAGGCTACTACAATGAGCAGTTCTTC
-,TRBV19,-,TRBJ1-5,CASSAHPLYQPQHF,TGTGCCAGTAGTGCGCATCCCCTTTATCAGCCCCAGCATTTT
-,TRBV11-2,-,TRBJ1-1,CASSLTRVYPEAFF,TGTGCCAGCAGCTTAACCCGGGTCTACCCTGAAGCTTTCTTT
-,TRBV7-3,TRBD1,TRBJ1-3,CASSLAWRQGKGNTIYF,TGTGCCAGCAGCTTAGCATGGAGACAGGGGAAGGGAAACACCATATATTTT
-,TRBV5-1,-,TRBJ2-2,CASSLFQNTGELFF,TGCGCCAGCAGCTTATTCCAGAACACCGGGGAGCTGTTTTTT
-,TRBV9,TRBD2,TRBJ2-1,CASSVREGQGSEQFF,TGTGCCAGCAGCGTCCGGGAGGGCCAGGGCAGTGAGCAGTTCTTC
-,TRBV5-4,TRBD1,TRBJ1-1,CASSLGGGGVNTEAFF,TGTGCCAGCAGCTTGGGAGGGGGCGGCGTGAACACTGAAGCTTTCTTT
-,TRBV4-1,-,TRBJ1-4,CASSQDRSFNEKLFF,TGCGCCAGCAGCCAAGATAGAAGCTTTAATGAAAAACTGTTTTTT
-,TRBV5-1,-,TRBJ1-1,CASSLDSHEAFF,TGCGCCAGCAGCCTTGACAGCCATGAAGCTTTCTTT
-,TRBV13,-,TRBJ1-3,CASSLGALRNTIYF,TGTGCCAGCAGCTTAGGGGCCCTTCGAAACACCATATATTTT
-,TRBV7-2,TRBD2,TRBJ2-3,CASTPGNGRGTDTQYF,TGTGCCAGCACCCCAGGGAACGGGAGGGGGACAGATACGCAGTATTTT
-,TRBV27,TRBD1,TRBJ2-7,CASSLRGQSIYEQYF,TGTGCCAGCAGTTTAAGGGGGCAAAGCATTTACGAGCAGTACTTC
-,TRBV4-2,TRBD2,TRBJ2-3,CASSPRTSGTPSPDTQYF,TGTGCCAGCAGCCCAAGGACTAGCGGGACCCCGAGCCCAGATACGCAGTATTTT
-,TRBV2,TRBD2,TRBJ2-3,CASGARWGAGEGNTQYF,TGTGCCAGCGGGGCTCGTTGGGGAGCGGGAGAAGGGAATACGCAGTATTTT
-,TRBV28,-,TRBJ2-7,CASSFPGEEQYF,TGTGCCAGCAGTTTCCCCGGTGAGGAGCAGTACTTC
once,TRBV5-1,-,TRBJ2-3,CASSYGDTQYF,TGCGCCAGCAGCTACGGGGATACGCAGTATTTT
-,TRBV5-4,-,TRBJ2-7,CASSSTGQGYEQYF,TGTGCCAGCAGCTCCACTGGGCAGGGTTACGAGCAGTACTTC
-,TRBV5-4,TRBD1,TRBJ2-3,CASSYQDRGNTDTQYF,TGTGCCAGCAGCTACCAAGACAGGGGGAACACAGATACGCAGTATTTT
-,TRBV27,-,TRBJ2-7,CASSFHAPQGYSYEQYF,TGTGCCAGCAGTTTTCACGCCCCCCAGGGCTACTCCTACGAGCAGTACTTC
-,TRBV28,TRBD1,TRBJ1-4,CASSTTYRGEREKLFF,TGTGCCAGCAGTACCACTTACAGGGGAGAAAGGGAAAAACTGTTTTTT
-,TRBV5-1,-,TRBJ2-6,CASAKTLSGANVLTF,TGCGCCAGCGCCAAAACCCTCTCTGGGGCCAACGTCCTGACTTTC
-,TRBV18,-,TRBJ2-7,CASSPIRDGLTEQYF,TGTGCCAGCTCACCAATCCGGGACGGCTTGACCGAGCAGTACTTC
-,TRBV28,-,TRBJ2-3,CASSPIPGGDTDTQYF,TGTGCCAGCAGTCCTATTCCCGGAGGGGACACAGATACGCAGTATTTT
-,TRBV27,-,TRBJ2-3,CASLSIGSWHTQYF,TGTGCCAGCCTGTCCATAGGCTCCTGGCATACGCAGTATTTT
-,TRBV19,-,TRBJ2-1,CASNKLGGTIHNEQFF,TGTGCCAGTAATAAACTGGGGGGAACAATCCACAATGAGCAGTTCTTC
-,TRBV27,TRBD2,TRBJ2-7,CASSLAGEDEQYF,TGTGCCAGCAGTTTAGCGGGAGAAGACGAGCAGTACTTC
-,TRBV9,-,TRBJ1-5,CASSPSEGWPQHF,TGTGCCAGCAGCCCAAGTGAAGGTTGGCCCCAGCATTTT
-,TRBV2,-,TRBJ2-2,CASTSGPNTGELFF,TGTGCCAGCACTAGTGGTCCGAACACCGGGGAGCTGTTTTTT
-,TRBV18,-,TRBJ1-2,CASSPPGSNRIYGYTF,TGTGCCAGCTCACCACCGGGATCGAACCGCATTTATGGCTACACCTTC
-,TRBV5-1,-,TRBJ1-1,CASSAGGATEAFF,TGCGCCAGCAGCGCGGGGGGCGCCACTGAAGCTTTCTTT
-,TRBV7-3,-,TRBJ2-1,CASSLTWYNEQFF,TGTGCCAGCAGCTTAACGTGGTATAATGAGCAGTTCTTC
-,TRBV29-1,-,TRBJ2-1,CSASRSRANEQFF,TGCAGCGCCTCCCGTTCGCGGGCTAATGAGCAGTTCTTC
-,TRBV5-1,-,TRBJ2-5,CASTPDGLRETQYF,TGCGCCAGCACCCCCGACGGACTAAGGGAGACCCAGTACTTC
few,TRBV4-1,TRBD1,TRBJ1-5,CASSQLTGGNQPQHF,TGCGCCAGCAGCCAACTAACAGGGGGCAATCAGCCCCAGCATTTT
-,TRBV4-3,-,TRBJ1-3,CASSPNRVSGNTIYF,TGCGCCAGCAGCCCAAACAGGGTCTCTGGAAACACCATATATTTT